This T cell receptor beta chain was identified during a study of Ad26.COV2.S vaccination and SARS-CoV-2 variants. Study outcomes and limitations: Substantial response breadth was reportedly seen for spike-specific CD8+ and CD4+ T cells after vaccination.

The sample's treatment: 19 received Ad26.COV2.S at low or high dose, single or two shots; about 5 received placebo; per-sample allocation not given. The study sampled participants on day 63 after the first vaccine or placebo injection. In Boston, the donor was an adult between 18-55 years of age. Comments on this clone: Its matching antigen is unknown.

V was cut by 3 bases and J by 7 bases, with 18 bases left in between. The CDR3 consists of 15 residues. Per the germline V gene, CDR1 is GTSNPN and CDR2 is SVGIG (reference sequence). Only in-frame clones appear in the TCRdb table, and some are missing; sequencing was by immunoSEQ multiplex PCR. The sample contains 350,000 to 600,000 clones, about nine tenths of which appear only once. The sequences come from peripheral blood, collected in a trial of Ad26.COV2.S vaccine versus placebo. The sequence came from a person between 18 and 65 years old who received the Ad26.COV2.S COVID-19 vaccine or a placebo. This chain links TRBV30 with TRBJ1-4, with D hard to call. This CDR3 is CAWREGLGIAEKLFF. The CDR3, as DNA: TGTGCCTGGAGAGAAGGCTTGGGGATTGCTGAAAAACTGTTTTTT.